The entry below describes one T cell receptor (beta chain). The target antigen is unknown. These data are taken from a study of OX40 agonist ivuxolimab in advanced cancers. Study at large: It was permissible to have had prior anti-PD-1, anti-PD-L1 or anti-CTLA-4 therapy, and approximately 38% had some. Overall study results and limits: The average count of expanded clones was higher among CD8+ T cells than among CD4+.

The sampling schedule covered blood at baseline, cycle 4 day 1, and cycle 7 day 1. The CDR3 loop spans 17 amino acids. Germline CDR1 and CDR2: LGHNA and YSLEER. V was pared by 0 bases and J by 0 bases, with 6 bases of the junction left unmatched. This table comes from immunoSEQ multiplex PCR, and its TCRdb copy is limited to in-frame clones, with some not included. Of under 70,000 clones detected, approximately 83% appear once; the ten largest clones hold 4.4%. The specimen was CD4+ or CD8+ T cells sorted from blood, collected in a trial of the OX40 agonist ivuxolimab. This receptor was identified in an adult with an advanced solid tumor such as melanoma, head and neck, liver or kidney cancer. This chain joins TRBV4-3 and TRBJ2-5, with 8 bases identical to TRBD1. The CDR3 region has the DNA TGCGCCAGCAGCCAAGATTGGCAGGGGGCGTACCAAGAGACCCAGTACTTC. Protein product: CASSQDWQGAYQETQYF.